The rows below give T cell receptor beta chains drawn from one sample of a study of beta chain features in type 1 diabetes. Assay: immunoSEQ multiplex PCR; the TCRdb copy retains only in-frame clones and omits some. The sample yields about 250,000 clones, roughly 15% seen once. The sample consisted of naive CD4+ T cells from blood. Receptors were obtained from a woman in her 40s in good health. CDR3s include the opening cysteine and the closing phenylalanine or tryptophan. D genes are given only for firm matches. The listing skips clone size in some rows; elsewhere it reads once, few, many or a size class.

>TRBV7-9|-|TRBJ1-5|-|12
TGTGCCAGCAGCCTCGACAGTCAGCCCCAGCATTTT
CASSLDSQPQHF
>TRBV18|many|TRBJ2-7|TRBD1|14
TGTGCCAGCTCAGTGGACAGGGGGCTTGCGGAGCAGTACTTC
CASSVDRGLAEQYF
>TRBV5-6|-|TRBJ2-1|-|12
TGTGCCAGCAGCTTGGAACGGGGTGAGCAGTTCTTC
CASSLERGEQFF
>TRBV11-2|few|TRBJ2-3|TRBD2|17
TGTGCCAGCAGCAGCGGGACGCTTGGTATTCGCACAGATACGCAGTATTTT
CASSSGTLGIRTDTQYF
>TRBV5-6|-|TRBJ2-7|-|13
TGTGCCAGCAGCTTAATTGGGGGAGGCGAGCAGTACTTC
CASSLIGGGEQYF
>TRBV6-6|few|TRBJ1-5|-|16
TGTGCCAGCAGTTATGGTCCCAGCAGACGGGGTCAGCCCCAGCATTTT
CASSYGPSRRGQPQHF
>TRBV5-4|-|TRBJ2-5|TRBD2|17
TGTGCCAGCAGCCCAAGGGGGCTAGCGGGGTTCCAAGAGACCCAGTACTTC
CASSPRGLAGFQETQYF
>TRBV15|-|TRBJ2-3|-|15
TGTGCCACCAGCAGAGGAGCGGGTAGCACAGATACGCAGTATTTT
CATSRGAGSTDTQYF
>TRBV18|few|TRBJ1-5|-|14
TGTGCCAGCTCACCACAGACAGGAAATCAGCCCCAGCATTTT
CASSPQTGNQPQHF
>TRBV19|few|TRBJ2-1|-|13
TGTGCCAGTAGTCAGACACGGAACAATGAGCAGTTCTTC
CASSQTRNNEQFF
>TRBV11-2|-|TRBJ1-1|-|14
TGTGCCAGCAGCTTTACAGCAATGAACACTGAAGCTTTCTTT
CASSFTAMNTEAFF
>TRBV21-1|-|TRBJ2-7|-|12
TGTGCCAGTGGGTCGCAGGCGTACGAGCAGTACTTC
CASGSQAYEQYF
>TRBV2|-|TRBJ2-7|-|15
TGTGCCAGCAGTGAGAACAGCCTGAGCTCCTACGAGCAGTACTTC
CASSENSLSSYEQYF
>TRBV4-3|many|TRBJ1-2|-|15
TGCGCCAGCAGCCAAGAGGCCCGGGAAAACTATGGCTACACCTTC
CASSQEARENYGYTF
>TRBV6-1|-|TRBJ2-3|-|15
TGTGCCAGCAGTCTTCAAGAGGGAAGCACAGATACGCAGTATTTT
CASSLQEGSTDTQYF
>TRBV11-2|-|TRBJ2-7|-|14
TGTGCCAGCAGCTTACTGCGGGGGCACGCGCAGCAGTACTTC
CASSLLRGHAQQYF
>TRBV5-4|few|TRBJ2-7|TRBD1|16
TGTGCCAGCAGTAGGGGTAGGACAGGGGCCCCATACGAGCAGTACTTC
CASSRGRTGAPYEQYF
>TRBV18|few|TRBJ2-1|TRBD1|16
TGTGCCAGCTCACGGTGGACAGGGGCCGACTACAATGAGCAGTTCTTC
CASSRWTGADYNEQFF
>TRBV5-4|few|TRBJ2-5|-|15
TGTGCCAGCAGCTTGCCAGGACAGAGGGGAGAGACCCAGTACTTC
CASSLPGQRGETQYF
>TRBV5-1|few|TRBJ2-1|TRBD2|16
TGCGCCAGCAGCTTTGGGACTAGCGGGATCACGAATGAGCAGTTCTTC
CASSFGTSGITNEQFF
>TRBV6-5|-|TRBJ1-5|TRBD1|15
TGTGCCAGCAGTTACGGAGGGGGCAGCAATCAGCCCCAGCATTTT
CASSYGGGSNQPQHF
>TRBV9|-|TRBJ1-1|-|12
TGTGCCAGCAGCGCCGTAAACACTGAAGCTTTCTTT
CASSAVNTEAFF
>TRBV19|-|TRBJ2-1|TRBD1|16
TGTGCCAGTAGTACCACCTTACGGACAGGGTACAATGAGCAGTTCTTC
CASSTTLRTGYNEQFF
>TRBV4-3|-|TRBJ2-5|TRBD2|15
TGCGCCAGCAGCCGACGCGGGGGGTCCCAAGAGACCCAGTACTTC
CASSRRGGSQETQYF
>TRBV6-5|-|TRBJ1-2|-|12
TGTGCCGCCAGGGGTAGGAACTATGGCTACACCTTC
CAARGRNYGYTF
>TRBV5-1|few|TRBJ2-5|-|14
TGCGCCAGCAGCTTGGTCCTAGCGACTGAGACCCAGTACTTC
CASSLVLATETQYF
>TRBV9|many|TRBJ2-1|-|15
TGTGCCAGCAGCGTAGATTTAGCGGCATACAATGAGCAGTTCTTC
CASSVDLAAYNEQFF